This TCR beta chain was found in a study of T cell responses to AZD1222 COVID-19 vaccine. General study findings and limits: Among AZD1222 vaccinees, only 6 or 7 were seropositive at baseline. Donors skewed white British and female; clonal diversity was possibly underestimated. Recipients of two AZD1222 doses showed rising Spike-specific TCR breadth and depth. Regions 160-218 and 743-854 held dominance among vaccine-associated CD4 TCRs, which spanned spike.

TCRdb keeps only in-frame clones here, not all; method: immunoSEQ multiplex PCR. The table records roughly 120,000 clones, roughly 84% of them present only once. This CDR3 contains 16 residues. Germline CDR1 and CDR2: LNHDA and SQIVND (reference sequence). V lost 7 bases to trimming and J lost 3 bases; unmatched junction nucleotides: 8. Remarks on this clone: Antigen unknown.

The clonotype was recovered from an adult in good health. This specimen consisted of peripheral blood, obtained on day 0 of AZD1222 vaccination. V usage is TRBV19 and J usage is TRBJ1-5, with 11 bases fitting TRBD1. The CDR3: CASIGTGGIYNQPQHF. CDR3 in DNA: TGTGCCAGTATCGGGACAGGGGGGATATACAATCAGCCCCAGCATTTT.